The next 19 T cell receptor beta chains were all read from a single sample in a study of somatic mutations in cytotoxic T cells in rheumatoid arthritis. Libraries were prepared by immunoSEQ multiplex PCR; TCRdb keeps only in-frame clonotypes and omits some of them. The sample consists of some 35,000 clones, about 80% of them appearing once. Input material: CD8+ T cells sorted from blood. The origin of the receptors is a middle-aged man in good health.

This chain joins TRBV4-1 and TRBJ2-7; no firm D call. Germline CDR1 MGHRA, CDR2 YSYEKL. V gave up 0 bases and J gave up 2 bases, with 5 bases separating them. The length of the CDR3 is 13 residues. The DNA of the CDR3 is TGCGCCAGCAGCCAAGAACCAACCTACGAGCAGTACTTC. Translating gives CASSQEPTYEQYF.

This clone appeared a few times. The chain is built from TRBV19 and TRBJ2-1; weak D call: TRBD2 (6 bases). Trimming shortened V by 0 bases and J by 1 base, and 22 bases separated the two germline ends. CDR1 and CDR2 from the germline V gene are LNHDA and SQIVND (reference sequence). The CDR3 runs to 20 residues. Here the CDR3 DNA reads TGTGCCAGTAGTATAGATATACCTCCGACTTTCGGGAGTTCCTACAATGAGCAGTTCTTC. It encodes CASSIDIPPTFGSSYNEQFF.

V is TRBV2 and J is TRBJ1-5; 7 bases line up with TRBD1. The CDR3 contains 13 residues. Germline-derived CDR1 and CDR2 are SNHLY and FYNNEI. The trim removed 7 bases at V and 6 bases at J, leaving 6 bases unmatched. This chain's CDR3 is CASTDREGQPQHF. The CDR3 nucleotides read TGTGCCAGCACCGACAGGGAGGGTCAGCCCCAGCATTTT. Full variable domain (missing parts from reference TRBV2 and TRBJ1-5): EPEVTQTPSHQVTQMGQEVILRCVPISNHLYFYWYRQILGQKVEFLVSFYNNEISEKSEIFDDQFSVERPDGSNFTLKIRSTKLEDSAMYFCASTDREGQPQHFGDGTRLSIL.

This chain connects TRBV28 to TRBJ1-2, with TRBD1 matching over 8 bases. CDR1 MDHEN and CDR2 SYDVKM come from the germline V gene. The V gene end was trimmed by 4 bases and the J gene end by 2 bases; junction bases not matched to a gene: 6. The CDR3 is 15 residues long. CDR3 amino acids: CASSSPGQVNYGYTF. CDR3 DNA: TGTGCCAGCAGTTCCCCGGGACAGGTGAACTATGGCTACACCTTC.

The sample holds a few counts of this clone. The rearrangement links TRBV11-2 to TRBJ2-7; 8 bases map to TRBD1. The CDR3 loop spans 14 amino acids. V lost 5 bases and J lost 5; bases outside the gene matches: 8. Germline V gene lookup returns CDR1 SGHAT and CDR2 FQNNGV. This CDR3 reads CASSRRGQVDEQYF. DNA of the CDR3: TGTGCCAGCAGCAGGAGGGGACAGGTGGACGAGCAGTACTTC.

The chain has TRBV4-1 and TRBJ2-7; 9 nucleotides align to TRBD2. In germline, CDR1 is MGHRA, CDR2 YSYEKL. This CDR3 has 15 residues. Trimming at V came to 1 base and at J to 3 bases, leaving 4 bases not matched to a gene. The CDR3 bases are TGCGCCAGCAGCCAAGGCGGGGGGGATCTCTACGAGCAGTACTTC. Protein product: CASSQGGGDLYEQYF.

The V and J genes are TRBV5-1 and TRBJ2-7, with TRBD1 matching over 9 bases. CDR1 and CDR2 from the germline V gene are SGHRS and YFSETQ. With 4 bases clipped from V and 5 bases from J, the junction kept 4 bases outside the gene matches. The CDR3 runs to 13 residues. The CDR3 bases are TGCGCCAGCAGCCCGGGACAGGGAAACGAGCAGTACTTC. Protein: CASSPGQGNEQYF.

The rearrangement uses TRBV19 and TRBJ2-7; TRBD2 might be the D (5 bases). Germline assignment: CDR1 LNHDA and CDR2 SQIVND (reference sequence). Trimming pared 5 bases from V and 2 bases from J, leaving 13 bases between. This CDR3 is built from 14 residues. CDR3 sequence reads: CASSEWTSAYEQYF. In nucleotides, the CDR3 is TGTGCCAGTAGTGAATGGACTTCCGCCTACGAGCAGTACTTC.

The gene calls are TRBV6-6 and TRBJ1-2; D is perhaps TRBD1 (5 bases). Germline V gene sequence: CDR1 MNHNY, CDR2 SVGAGI (reference sequence). V was pared by 0 bases and J by 6 bases, with 14 bases between. The CDR3 is 15 residues long. Written as DNA, the CDR3 is TGTGCCAGCAGTTACTCGACCCGCGGGGGTGATGGCTACACCTTC. Translated, it gives CASSYSTRGGDGYTF.

This chain uses TRBV18 with TRBJ1-2; 12 nucleotides match TRBD1. J lost 8 bases, V lost 0 bases, and 4 bases had no gene match. CDR3 length: 15 amino acids. Per germline, CDR1 KGHSH and CDR2 LQKENI. The CDR3 DNA is TGTGCCAGCTCACCACCGGGACAGGGGGCTCAAGGCTACACCTTC. Translating gives CASSPPGQGAQGYTF.

This sequence joins TRBV9 and TRBJ2-5, with D uncertain. This CDR3 spans 14 amino acids. V was cut by 0 bases and J by 5 bases, with 11 bases left in between. Looked up from germline, CDR1 is SGDLS and CDR2 is YYNGEE. The CDR3 protein is CASSVGLNDETQYF. CDR3 in DNA: TGTGCCAGCAGCGTAGGGCTAAACGATGAGACCCAGTACTTC.

The DNA for the CDR3 is TGTGCCAGCAGCCCCGAGGGTGAACCCGAGCAGTACTTC. Translating it yields CASSPEGEPEQYF. This chain connects TRBV13 to TRBJ2-7, with a tentative D call TRBD2 (5 bases). Trimming shortened V by 5 bases and J by 6 bases, and 14 bases separated the two germline ends. The CDR3 length is 13 residues. CDR1 and CDR2 (germline): PRHDT, FYEKMQ (reference sequence).

The J gene is TRBJ2-6, the V gene TRBV7-3; TRBD1 matches at 8 bases. CDR3 length equals 18 residues. The V and J ends lost 5 bases and 3 bases, in that order; junction bases with no gene match: 12. The V gene's germline CDR1 is SGHTA and CDR2 FQGTGA. The CDR3 sequence: CASSQWLQGASGANVLTF. Written as DNA, the CDR3 is TGTGCCAGCAGCCAATGGCTGCAGGGGGCGAGTGGGGCCAACGTCCTGACTTTC.

The V and J genes are TRBV19 and TRBJ2-1; possibly TRBD2 for D (5 bases). V was cut by 0 bases and J by 2 bases, with 11 bases left in between. The CDR3 length is 16 residues. CDR1 is LNHDA and CDR2 is SQIVND in the germline V gene (reference sequence). The CDR3 region is CASSIDGRVAYNEQFF. The CDR3, as DNA: TGTGCCAGTAGTATAGATGGGCGGGTCGCCTACAATGAGCAGTTCTTC.

The V gene is TRBV4-3, the J gene TRBJ2-1; D possibly matches TRBD1 or TRBD2 (6 bases each). V gave up 0 bases and J gave up 0 bases, with 18 bases separating them. The length of the CDR3 is 19 residues. CDR1 and CDR2 from the germline V gene are LGHNA and YSLEER. As DNA, the CDR3 is TGCGCCAGCAGCCAAGATCGCATAGGGGGACTGGACTCCTACAATGAGCAGTTCTTC. Translated, it gives CASSQDRIGGLDSYNEQFF.

The rearrangement links TRBV30 to TRBJ2-7, with D possibly matching TRBD1 (6 bases). The CDR3 length is 14 residues. V lost 2 bases to trimming and J lost 2 bases, with 13 bases between them. CDR1 is GTSNPN and CDR2 is SVGIG in the germline V gene (reference sequence). In DNA form, the CDR3 reads TGTGCCTGGAGTATGCAGGGGCGGACCTACGAGCAGTACTTC. Translated: CAWSMQGRTYEQYF.

The J gene is TRBJ2-7, the V gene TRBV10-2, with 8 bases identical to TRBD2. V shed 0 bases, J shed 3 bases, and the junction held 7 bases outside the gene matches. The CDR3 is made up of 16 amino acids. The germline gives CDR1 WSHSY, CDR2 SAAADI. As DNA, the CDR3 is TGCGCCAGCAGTGAGTCTGGCCTAGCGGGCGTCTACGAGCAGTACTTC. Protein: CASSESGLAGVYEQYF.

This sequence joins TRBV6-4 and TRBJ2-3; a weak D match, TRBD2 (5 bases). V was clipped by 3 bases and J by 3 bases, with 10 bases between them. The CDR3 is made up of 14 amino acids. Germline values: CDR1 MRHNA, CDR2 SNTAGT. CDR3 coding DNA: TGTGCCAGCAGTGAACCGGTAGCGACAGATACGCAGTATTTT. It codes for CASSEPVATDTQYF.

The chain recombines TRBV28 with TRBJ2-5; 10 positions agree with TRBD1. V lost 1 base and J lost 7; bases outside the gene matches: 6. CDR3 length: 15 amino acids. Germline CDR1 MDHEN, CDR2 SYDVKM. CDR3 sequence reads: CASSLYGTGAGTQYF. CDR3 bases: TGTGCCAGCAGTTTATACGGGACAGGGGCCGGGACCCAGTACTTC.